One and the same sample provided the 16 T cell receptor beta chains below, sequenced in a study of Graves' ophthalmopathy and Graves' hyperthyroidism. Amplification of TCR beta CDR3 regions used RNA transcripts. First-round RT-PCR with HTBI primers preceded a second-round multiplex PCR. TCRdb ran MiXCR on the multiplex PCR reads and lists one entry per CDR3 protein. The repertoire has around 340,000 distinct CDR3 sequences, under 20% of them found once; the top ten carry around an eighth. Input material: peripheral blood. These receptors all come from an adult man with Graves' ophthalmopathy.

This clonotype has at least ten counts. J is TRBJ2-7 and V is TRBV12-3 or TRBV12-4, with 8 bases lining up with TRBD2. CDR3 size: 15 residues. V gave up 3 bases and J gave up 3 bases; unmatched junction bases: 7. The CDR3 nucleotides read TGTGCCAGCAGTTTCATGATAAGCGGGAGCTACGAGCAGTACTTC. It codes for CASSFMISGSYEQYF.

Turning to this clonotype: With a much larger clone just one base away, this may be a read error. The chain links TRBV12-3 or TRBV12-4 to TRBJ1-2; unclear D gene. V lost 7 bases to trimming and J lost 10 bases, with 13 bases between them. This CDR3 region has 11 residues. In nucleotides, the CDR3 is TGTGCCAGCAACTTGGCGACCCTCTACACCTTC. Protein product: CASNLATLYTF.

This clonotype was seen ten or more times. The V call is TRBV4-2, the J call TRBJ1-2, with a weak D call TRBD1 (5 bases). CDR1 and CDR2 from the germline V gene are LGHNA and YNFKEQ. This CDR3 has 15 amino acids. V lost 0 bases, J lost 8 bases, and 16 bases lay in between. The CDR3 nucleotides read TGTGCCAGCAGCCAAGATGGAGGGCAGGGAACCGGCTACACCTTC. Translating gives CASSQDGGQGTGYTF.

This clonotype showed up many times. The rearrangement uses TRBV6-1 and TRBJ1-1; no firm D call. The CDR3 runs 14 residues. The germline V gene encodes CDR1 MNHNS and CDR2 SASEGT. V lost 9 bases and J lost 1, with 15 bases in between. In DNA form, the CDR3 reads TGTGCCAGTACCGCAGGTGCCACGAACACTGAAGCTTTCTTT. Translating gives CASTAGATNTEAFF.

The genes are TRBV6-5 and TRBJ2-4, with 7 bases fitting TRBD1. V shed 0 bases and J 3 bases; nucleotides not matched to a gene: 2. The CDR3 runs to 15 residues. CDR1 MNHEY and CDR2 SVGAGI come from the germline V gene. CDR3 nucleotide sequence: TGTGCCAGCAGTTACTCAGGGGGCGACAAAAACATTCAGTACTTC. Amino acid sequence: CASSYSGGDKNIQYF.

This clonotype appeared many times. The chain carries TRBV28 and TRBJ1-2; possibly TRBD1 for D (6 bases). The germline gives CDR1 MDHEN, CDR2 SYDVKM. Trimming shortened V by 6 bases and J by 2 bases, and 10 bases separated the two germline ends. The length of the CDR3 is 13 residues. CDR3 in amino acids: CASSHGQNYGYTF. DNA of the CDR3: TGTGCCAGCAGCCACGGACAGAACTATGGCTACACCTTC.

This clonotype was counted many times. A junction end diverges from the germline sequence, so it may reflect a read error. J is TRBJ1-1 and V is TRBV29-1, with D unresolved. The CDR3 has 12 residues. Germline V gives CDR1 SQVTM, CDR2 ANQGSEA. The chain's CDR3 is CSVLRTHTEVFF. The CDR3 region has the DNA TGCAGCGTACTCAGGACGCACACTGAAGTTTTCTTT.

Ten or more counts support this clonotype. The CDR3 region is CASSQGQKNTEAFF. The CDR3 DNA sequence: TGTGCCAGCAGCCAAGGACAGAAGAACACTGAAGCTTTCTTT. V and J are TRBV4-2 and TRBJ1-1, with a possible D match to TRBD1 (5 bases). The CDR3 totals 14 residues. Trimming shortened V by 1 base and J by 1 base, and 7 bases separated the two germline ends. The germline gives CDR1 LGHNA, CDR2 YNFKEQ.

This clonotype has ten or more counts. CDR3 residues: CASSEAGYNTEAFF. The CDR3 nucleotides are TGTGCCAGCAGTGAAGCGGGGTATAACACTGAAGCTTTCTTT. The rearrangement uses TRBV6-1 and TRBJ1-1; D remains unclear. This CDR3 is built from 14 residues. Trimming took 0 bases from V and 2 from J, leaving 7 bases between them. Looked up from germline, CDR1 is MNHNS and CDR2 is SASEGT.

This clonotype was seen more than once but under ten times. CDR3 DNA sequence: TGCAGCGCCGCTCCTGGGGGACCACTCTCCTACGAGCAGTACTTC. Translated, it gives CSAAPGGPLSYEQYF. The chain carries TRBV29-1 and TRBJ2-7, with D perhaps TRBD1 or TRBD2 (5 bases each). Germline CDR1 SQVTM, CDR2 ANQGSEA. Trimming left V 7 bases short and J 0 bases short, with 19 bases between. There are 15 residues in the CDR3.

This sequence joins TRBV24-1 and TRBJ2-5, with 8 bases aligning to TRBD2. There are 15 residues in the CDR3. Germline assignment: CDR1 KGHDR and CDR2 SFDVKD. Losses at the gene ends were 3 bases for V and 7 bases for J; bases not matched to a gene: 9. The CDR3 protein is CATSDPGLGSATQYF. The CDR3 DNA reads TGTGCCACCAGTGATCCGGGACTAGGAAGTGCGACCCAGTACTTC.

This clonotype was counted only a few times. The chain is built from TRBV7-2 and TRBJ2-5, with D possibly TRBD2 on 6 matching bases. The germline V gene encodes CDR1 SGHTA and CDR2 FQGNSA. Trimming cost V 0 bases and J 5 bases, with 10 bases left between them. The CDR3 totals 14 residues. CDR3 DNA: TGTGCCAGCAGCTTAGCTACAAGCGGGGAGACCCAGTACTTC. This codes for CASSLATSGETQYF.

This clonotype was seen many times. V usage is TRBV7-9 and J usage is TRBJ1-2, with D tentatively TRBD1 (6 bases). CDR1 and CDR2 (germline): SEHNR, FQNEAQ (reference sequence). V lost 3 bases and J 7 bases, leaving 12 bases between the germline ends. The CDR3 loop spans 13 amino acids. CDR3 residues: CASSFLQGFGYTF. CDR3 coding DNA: TGTGCCAGCAGCTTTTTACAGGGCTTTGGCTACACCTTC.

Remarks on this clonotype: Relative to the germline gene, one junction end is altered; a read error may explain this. The chain's CDR3 is CSAREARRLYVQYF. The CDR3 DNA reads TGCAGTGCTAGAGAAGCCAGAAGGTTATACGTGCAGTACTTC. The chain has TRBV20-1 and TRBJ2-7; D unclear. Germline loops: CDR1 DFQATT, CDR2 SNEGSKA (reference sequence). This CDR3 contains 14 residues.

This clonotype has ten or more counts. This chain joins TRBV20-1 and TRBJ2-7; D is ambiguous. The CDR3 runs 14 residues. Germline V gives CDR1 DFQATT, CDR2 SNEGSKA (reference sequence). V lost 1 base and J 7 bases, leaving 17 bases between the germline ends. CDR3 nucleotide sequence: TGCAGTGCTAGAGTCTTGGGTCCGCTGGGAGAGCAGTACTTC. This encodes CSARVLGPLGEQYF.

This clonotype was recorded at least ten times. This CDR3 is CASSFSAGGPGNTIYF. The DNA of the CDR3 is TGTGCCAGCAGTTTCTCGGCGGGGGGGCCTGGAAACACCATATATTTT. The chain carries TRBV2 and TRBJ1-3, with D perhaps matching TRBD1 (6 bases). Germline CDR1 reads SNHLY; CDR2 reads FYNNEI. The CDR3 length is 16 residues. The ends were cut back, 5 bases at V and 2 bases at J, with 16 bases in the middle.